The text below deals with one T cell receptor (beta chain). The antigen it recognizes is unknown. No per-base quality is available; no much larger clone lies one base away. Genomic DNA was isolated from the sorted cells so that the TCRbeta CDR3 region could be sequenced. The immunoSEQ Assay was used to sequence the TCRbeta CDR3 regions. TCRdb holds this immuneACCESS table with in-frame rearrangements only. Some clones are missing; in checked studies, unresolved V genes explain under half, and the rest has no known cause. The sample contains about 70,000 clones, roughly three quarters of them found a single time. Of the sample, around 5% falls within the top ten clones. This specimen comes from a study of OX40 agonist ivuxolimab in advanced cancers. Looking at the study overall: Ivuxolimab was an agonistic, fully human IgG2 monoclonal antibody directed against OX40 (CD134), a costimulatory receptor. Intravenous ivuxolimab was administered to patients every 2 weeks at six dose levels: 0.01, 0.1, 0.3, 1.5, 3 and 10 mg/kg. Of the approximately 50 patients in dose escalation, some 19 had hepatocellular carcinoma, approximately 15 had melanoma, 9 had renal cell carcinoma and 9 had head and neck cancer. A male proportion of under 85% and a mean age of roughly 55 years, ranging from about 20 to 79, were recorded for the dose-escalation cohort. Prior anti-PD-1, anti-PD-L1 or anti-CTLA-4 therapy was permitted, and checkpoint inhibitors had been received by roughly 42% of dose-escalation patients. Partial responses were achieved by three dose-escalation patients, of whom one had hepatocellular carcinoma and two had cutaneous melanoma. The purpose of peripheral TCRbeta sequencing was to test whether ivuxolimab changed TCR sequence diversity and led to clonal T-cell expansion. The paper covers the monotherapy dose-escalation part of the phase I ivuxolimab trial, which included N ≈ 52 patients.

The study at large found these results: Low levels of normalized T-cell clonal expansion were also seen in some nonresponding patients. Partial responders in the 0.1-3.0 mg/kg groups had among the lowest normalized peripheral clonal expansion, especially among CD8+ T cells. The antigen specificity of the peripheral T cells that underwent clonal expansion was not determined. At doses of 0.1 to 3.0 mg/kg, clonal expansion of both CD4+ and CD8+ T cells in blood was seen between baseline and week 6. After ivuxolimab, CD8+ T cells had more expanded clones than CD4+ T cells on average.

The CDR3 holds 16 amino acids from the cysteine to the phenylalanine. The CDR3 DNA has 48 bases and is translated from base 1. CDR1 MGHRA and CDR2 YSYEKL were looked up in the germline V gene. V is pared back by 2 bases and J by 5 bases, with 18 bases lying between the germline termini. Patients with autoimmune disease history or receiving systemic immunosuppression were excluded from the trial. Peripheral blood for TCR sequencing was collected from all dose cohorts at baseline, on cycle 4 day 1, and on cycle 7 day 1. Samples were obtained from an open-label, multicenter, first-in-human phase I dose-escalation trial of ivuxolimab. The trial enrolled adults with locally advanced or metastatic head and neck squamous cell, hepatocellular, melanoma or renal cell carcinoma. Before TCR sequencing, CD4+ T cells and CD8+ T cells were sorted from peripheral blood as separate populations.

This TCR was sampled from an adult with an advanced solid tumor such as melanoma, head and neck, liver or kidney cancer. The rearranged segments are TRBV4-1 and TRBJ1-1; the D gene is perhaps TRBD1, on 5 matching bases. Specimen: CD4+ or CD8+ T cells sorted from blood, collected in a trial of the OX40 agonist ivuxolimab. The CDR3 in this case is CASSQLPGPRHTEAFF. The DNA sequence is given as TGCGCCAGCAGCCAACTTCCGGGACCTCGACATACTGAAGCTTTCTTT.